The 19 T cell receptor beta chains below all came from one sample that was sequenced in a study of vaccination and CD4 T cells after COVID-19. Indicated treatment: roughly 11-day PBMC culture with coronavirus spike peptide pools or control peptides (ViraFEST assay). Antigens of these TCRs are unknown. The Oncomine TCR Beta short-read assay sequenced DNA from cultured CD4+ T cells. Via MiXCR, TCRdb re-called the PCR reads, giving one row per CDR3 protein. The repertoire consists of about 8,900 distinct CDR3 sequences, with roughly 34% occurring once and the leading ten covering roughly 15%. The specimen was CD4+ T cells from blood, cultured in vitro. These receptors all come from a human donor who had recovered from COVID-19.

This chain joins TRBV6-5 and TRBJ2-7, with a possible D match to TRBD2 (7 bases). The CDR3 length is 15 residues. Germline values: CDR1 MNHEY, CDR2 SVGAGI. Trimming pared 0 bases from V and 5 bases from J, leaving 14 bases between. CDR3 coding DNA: TGTGCCAGCAGTTACTCGGGGGGGGGGCCCCACGAGCAGTACTTC. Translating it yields CASSYSGGGPHEQYF.

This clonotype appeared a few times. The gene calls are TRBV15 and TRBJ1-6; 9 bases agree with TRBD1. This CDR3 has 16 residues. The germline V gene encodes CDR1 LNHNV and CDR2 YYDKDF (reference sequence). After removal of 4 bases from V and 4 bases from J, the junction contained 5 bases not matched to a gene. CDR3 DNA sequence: TGTGCCACCAGCAACCGGGACAGGGCATATAATTCACCCCTCCACTTT. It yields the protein CATSNRDRAYNSPLHF.

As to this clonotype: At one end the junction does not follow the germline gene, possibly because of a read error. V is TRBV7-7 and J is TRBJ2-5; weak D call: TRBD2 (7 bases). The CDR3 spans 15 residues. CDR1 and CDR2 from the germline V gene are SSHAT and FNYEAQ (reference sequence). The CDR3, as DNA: TGTGCTAGCAGCTTAATGGCGGGGGCACAAGAGACCCAGTACTTC. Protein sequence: CASSLMAGAQETQYF.

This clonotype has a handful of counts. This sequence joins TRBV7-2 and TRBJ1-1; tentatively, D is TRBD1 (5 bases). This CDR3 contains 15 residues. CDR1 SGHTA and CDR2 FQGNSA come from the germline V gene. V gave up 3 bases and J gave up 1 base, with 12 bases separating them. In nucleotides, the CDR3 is TGTGCCAGCAGCTTGTTAGGGACGGGGAACACTGAAGCTTTCTTT. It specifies CASSLLGTGNTEAFF.

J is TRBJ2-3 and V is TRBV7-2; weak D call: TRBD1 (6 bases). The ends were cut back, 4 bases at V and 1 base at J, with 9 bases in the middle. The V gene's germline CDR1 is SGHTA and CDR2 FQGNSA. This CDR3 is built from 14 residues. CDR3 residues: CASSWGRGTDTQYF. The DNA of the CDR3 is TGTGCCAGCAGCTGGGGGCGGGGCACAGATACGCAGTATTTT.

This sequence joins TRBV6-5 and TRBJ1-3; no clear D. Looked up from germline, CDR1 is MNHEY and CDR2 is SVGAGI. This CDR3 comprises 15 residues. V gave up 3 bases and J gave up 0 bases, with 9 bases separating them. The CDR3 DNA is TGTGCCAGCAGTTATGGAACAGTCTCTGGAAACACCATATATTTT. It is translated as CASSYGTVSGNTIYF.

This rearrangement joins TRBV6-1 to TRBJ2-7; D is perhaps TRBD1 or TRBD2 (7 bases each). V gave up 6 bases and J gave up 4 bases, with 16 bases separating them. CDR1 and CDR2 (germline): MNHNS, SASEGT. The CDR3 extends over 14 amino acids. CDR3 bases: TGTGCCAGCAGAGAGGGAGGGGGCAGGTACGAGCAGTACTTC. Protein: CASREGGGRYEQYF.

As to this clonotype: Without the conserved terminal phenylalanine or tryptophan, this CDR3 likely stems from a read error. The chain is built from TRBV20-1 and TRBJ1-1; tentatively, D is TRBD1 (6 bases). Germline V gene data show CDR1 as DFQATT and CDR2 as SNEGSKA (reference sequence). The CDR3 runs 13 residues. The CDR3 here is CRVQGISETEAFL. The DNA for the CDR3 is TGCAGAGTCCAGGGGATTTCGGAGACTGAAGCTTTCCTT.

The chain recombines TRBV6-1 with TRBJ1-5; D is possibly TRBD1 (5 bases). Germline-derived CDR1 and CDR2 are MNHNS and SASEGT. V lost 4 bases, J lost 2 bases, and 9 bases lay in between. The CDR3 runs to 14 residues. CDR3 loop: CASSVGLGNQPQHF. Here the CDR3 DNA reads TGTGCCAGCAGTGTGGGGCTAGGCAATCAGCCCCAGCATTTT.

The CDR3: CSARDPQGIIEAFF. For the CDR3, the DNA is TGCAGTGCTAGAGATCCGCAGGGGATTATTGAAGCTTTCTTT. V gene TRBV20-1 combines with J gene TRBJ1-1; D perhaps matches TRBD1 (6 bases). The CDR3 is made up of 14 amino acids. Germline CDR1 DFQATT, CDR2 SNEGSKA (reference sequence). V lost 0 bases and J 7 bases, leaving 15 bases between the germline ends.

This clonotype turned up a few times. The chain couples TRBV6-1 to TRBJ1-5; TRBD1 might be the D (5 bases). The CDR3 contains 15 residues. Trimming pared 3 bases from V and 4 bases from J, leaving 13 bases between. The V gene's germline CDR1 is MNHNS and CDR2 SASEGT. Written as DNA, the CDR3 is TGTGCCAGCAGTGAGGCGGGGGGAGGGAATCAGCCCCAGCATTTT. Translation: CASSEAGGGNQPQHF.

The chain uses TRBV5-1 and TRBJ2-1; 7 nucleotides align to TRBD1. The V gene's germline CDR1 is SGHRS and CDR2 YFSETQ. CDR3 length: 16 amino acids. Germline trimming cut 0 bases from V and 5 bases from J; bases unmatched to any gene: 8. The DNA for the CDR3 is TGCGCCAGCAGCTTGGTCTACAGGGGCCCCGACAATGAGCAGTTCTTC. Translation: CASSLVYRGPDNEQFF.

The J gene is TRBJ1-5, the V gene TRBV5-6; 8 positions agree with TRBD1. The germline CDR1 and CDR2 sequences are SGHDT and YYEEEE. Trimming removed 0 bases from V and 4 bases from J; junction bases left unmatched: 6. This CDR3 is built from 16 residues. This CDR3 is CASSLGTGRQNQPQHF. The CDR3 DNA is TGTGCCAGCAGCTTGGGGACAGGGCGCCAGAATCAGCCCCAGCATTTT.

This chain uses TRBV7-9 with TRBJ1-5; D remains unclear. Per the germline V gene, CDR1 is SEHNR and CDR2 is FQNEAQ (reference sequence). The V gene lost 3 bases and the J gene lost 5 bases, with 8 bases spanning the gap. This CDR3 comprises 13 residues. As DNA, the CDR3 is TGTGCCAGCAGCTTGGAGGGAGATCAGCCCCAGCATTTT. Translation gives CASSLEGDQPQHF. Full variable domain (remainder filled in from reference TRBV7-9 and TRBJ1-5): DTGVSQNPRHKITKRGQNVTFRCDPISEHNRLYWYRQTLGQGPEFLTYFQNEAQLEKSRLLSDRFSAERPKGSFSTLEIQRTEQGDSAMYLCASSLEGDQPQHFGDGTRLSIL.

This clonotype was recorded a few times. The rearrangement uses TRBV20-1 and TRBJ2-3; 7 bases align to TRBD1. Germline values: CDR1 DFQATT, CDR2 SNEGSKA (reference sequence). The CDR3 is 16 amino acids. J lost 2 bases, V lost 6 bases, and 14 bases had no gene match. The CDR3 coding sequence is TGCAGTGCAACCCCCGACAGGGTGATGTACACAGATACGCAGTATTTT. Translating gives CSATPDRVMYTDTQYF.

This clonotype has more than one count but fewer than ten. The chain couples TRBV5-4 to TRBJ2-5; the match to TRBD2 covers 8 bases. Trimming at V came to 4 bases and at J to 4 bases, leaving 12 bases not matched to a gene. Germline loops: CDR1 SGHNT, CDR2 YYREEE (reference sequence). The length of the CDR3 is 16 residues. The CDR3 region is CASSPWGIAGGETQYF. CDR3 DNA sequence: TGTGCCAGCAGCCCTTGGGGCATTGCGGGGGGAGAGACCCAGTACTTC.

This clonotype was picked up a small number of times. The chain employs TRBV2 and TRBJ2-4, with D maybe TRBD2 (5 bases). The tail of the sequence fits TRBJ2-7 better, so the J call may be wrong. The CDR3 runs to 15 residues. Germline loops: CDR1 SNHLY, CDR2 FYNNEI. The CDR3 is CASSPGGPSGGEQYF. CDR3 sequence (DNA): TGTGCCAGCAGCCCCGGAGGCCCCTCCGGAGGCGAGCAGTACTTC.

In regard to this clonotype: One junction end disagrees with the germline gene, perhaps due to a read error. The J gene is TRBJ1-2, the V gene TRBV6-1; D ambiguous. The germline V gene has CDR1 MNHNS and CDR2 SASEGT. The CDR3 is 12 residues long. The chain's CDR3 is CASWKGNYDYTF. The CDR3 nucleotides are TGTGCCAGCTGGAAGGGTAACTATGACTACACCTTC.

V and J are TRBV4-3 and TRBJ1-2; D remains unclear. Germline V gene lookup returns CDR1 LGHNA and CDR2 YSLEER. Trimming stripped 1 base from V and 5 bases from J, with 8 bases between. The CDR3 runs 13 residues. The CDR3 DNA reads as TGCGCCAGCAGCCAAGGCGGAGGGTATGGCTACACCTTC. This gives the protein CASSQGGGYGYTF.